Listed here are 17 T cell receptor beta chains from one sample, sequenced in a study of cytomegalovirus exposure and HLA in healthy donors. Produced via immunoSEQ multiplex PCR; TCRdb's table is partial and in-frame only. The table has about 47,000 clones, about 93% seen once. What was sequenced was PBMCs. These TCRs come from a young man in good health and CMV-seronegative.

This clone was seen only a few times. The chain couples TRBV29-1 to TRBJ1-5; 8 bases are shared with TRBD1. The CDR3 is 14 residues long. Germline CDR1 and CDR2: SQVTM and ANQGSEA. The junction had 0 bases not matched to a gene; V was cut back by 0 bases and J by 2 bases. The CDR3 DNA is TGCAGCGTTGAAGAGACAGGGGGCAATCAGCCCCAGCATTTT. Translated: CSVEETGGNQPQHF.

The V and J genes are TRBV7-9 and TRBJ2-6; D call uncertain. Trimming took off 4 bases at V and 2 bases at J, with 9 bases between the two ends. The germline CDR1 and CDR2 sequences are SEHNR and FQNEAQ (reference sequence). The CDR3 has 15 amino acids. CDR3 region: CASSYSEPGANVLTF. The CDR3 DNA sequence: TGTGCCAGCAGCTACTCGGAGCCTGGGGCCAACGTCCTGACTTTC. The full variable domain, its missing parts supplied by reference TRBV7-9 and TRBJ2-6, is DTGVSQNPRHKITKRGQNVTFRCDPISEHNRLYWYRQTLGQGPEFLTYFQNEAQLEKSRLLSDRFSAERPKGSFSTLEIQRTEQGDSAMYLCASSYSEPGANVLTFGAGSRLTVL.

The J gene is TRBJ1-4, the V gene TRBV18, with D unresolved. The V and J ends lost 6 bases and 4 bases respectively, with 12 bases between them. The germline V gene has CDR1 KGHSH and CDR2 LQKENI. The CDR3 consists of 14 residues. CDR3 loop: CASSPTSRNEKLFF. CDR3 DNA: TGTGCCAGCTCGCCGACTTCCCGTAATGAAAAACTGTTTTTT.

For the CDR3, the DNA is TGTGCCAGCTCACGGTCTGGCGGGAGCGAAGACAATGAGCAGTTCTTC. The encoded protein is CASSRSGGSEDNEQFF. The chain links TRBV18 to TRBJ2-1; 7 nucleotides match TRBD2. The CDR3 runs 16 residues. After removal of 4 bases from V and 5 bases from J, the junction contained 11 bases not matched to a gene. The V gene's germline CDR1 is KGHSH and CDR2 LQKENI.

The chain joins TRBV7-2 to TRBJ2-7; a possible D gene is TRBD1 (6 bases). The CDR3 has 15 amino acids. Germline CDR1 and CDR2: SGHTA and FQGNSA. The V and J ends lost 3 bases and 0 bases respectively, with 12 bases between them. Here the CDR3 reads CASSFPRGYSYEQYF. The DNA for the CDR3 is TGTGCCAGCAGCTTTCCCAGGGGCTACTCCTACGAGCAGTACTTC.

This chain joins TRBV9 and TRBJ1-2; D gene ambiguous. Per the germline V gene, CDR1 is SGDLS and CDR2 is YYNGEE. The CDR3 is made up of 14 amino acids. The germline V and J ends were trimmed by 5 bases and 3 bases, with 14 bases remaining between them. CDR3 bases: TGTGCCAGCAGGACTAAACTGGAAGACTATGGCTACACCTTC. It encodes CASRTKLEDYGYTF.

The V gene is TRBV5-4, the J gene TRBJ1-2, with 8 positions matching TRBD1. Germline V lookup: CDR1 SGHNT, CDR2 YYREEE (reference sequence). The V gene end was trimmed by 0 bases and the J gene end by 1 base; junction bases not matched to a gene: 2. This CDR3 is 15 amino acids long. DNA of the CDR3: TGTGCCAGCAGCTTGGTGACAGGGGATAACTATGGCTACACCTTC. Its protein is CASSLVTGDNYGYTF. The entire variable domain, with the rest obtained from reference TRBV5-4 and TRBJ1-2, is as follows: ETGVTQSPTHLIKTRGQQVTLRCSSQSGHNTVSWYQQALGQGPQFIFQYYREEENGRGNFPPRFSGLQFPNYSSELNVNALELDDSALYLCASSLVTGDNYGYTFGSGTRLTVV.

The rearrangement links TRBV19 to TRBJ2-2, with 7 bases fitting TRBD1. The V segment lost 3 bases and the J segment 0 bases; nucleotides outside the gene matches: 7. The CDR3 runs to 17 residues. Germline V gene sequence: CDR1 LNHDA, CDR2 SQIVND (reference sequence). The CDR3 loop is CASSIPRDSANTGELFF. The CDR3 DNA reads as TGTGCCAGTAGTATTCCCCGGGACAGTGCGAACACCGGGGAGCTGTTTTTT.

This chain connects TRBV6-5 to TRBJ2-7; possible D gene TRBD2, 6 bases. V was pared by 0 bases and J by 5 bases, with 8 bases between. The CDR3 is 13 amino acids. Germline CDR1 MNHEY, CDR2 SVGAGI. The CDR3 DNA sequence: TGTGCCAGCAGTTACTCGAGGAGGGACGAGCAGTACTTC. Its translation: CASSYSRRDEQYF.

This clone has a single count. The chain has TRBV5-1 and TRBJ2-3; TRBD1 matches 8 bases. Germline loops: CDR1 SGHRS, CDR2 YFSETQ. This CDR3 comprises 15 residues. V dropped 0 bases and J dropped 6; count of bases not matched to a gene: 6. The CDR3 DNA is TGCGCCAGCAGCTTGGGCCAGGGGGCGAGGGATACGCAGTATTTT. It codes for CASSLGQGARDTQYF.

The gene calls are TRBV7-9 and TRBJ2-1; 9 nucleotides match TRBD2. This CDR3 region has 16 residues. The J segment lost 5 bases and the V segment lost 5 bases, leaving 10 bases of the junction unmatched. In germline, CDR1 is SEHNR, CDR2 FQNEAQ (reference sequence). The CDR3 spells CASSKAGLAGNNEQFF. The CDR3 DNA is TGTGCCAGCAGCAAGGCTGGGCTAGCGGGAAACAATGAGCAGTTCTTC. Based on the CDR3 plus reference TRBV7-9 and TRBJ2-1, the full variable domain is DTGVSQNPRHKITKRGQNVTFRCDPISEHNRLYWYRQTLGQGPEFLTYFQNEAQLEKSRLLSDRFSAERPKGSFSTLEIQRTEQGDSAMYLCASSKAGLAGNNEQFFGPGTRLTVL.

The V and J genes are TRBV12-5 and TRBJ1-2; D might be TRBD1 (5 bases). The CDR3 totals 14 residues. V dropped 2 bases and J dropped 3 bases, with 10 bases sitting between them. Germline V CDR1 and CDR2: LGHNT, FRNRAP. CDR3: CASGLTGGDYGYTF. In nucleotides, the CDR3 is TGTGCTAGTGGTTTGACGGGGGGAGACTATGGCTACACCTTC. Full variable domain (missing parts from reference TRBV12-5 and TRBJ1-2): DARVTQTPRHKVTEMGQEVTMRCQPILGHNTVFWYRQTMMQGLELLAYFRNRAPLDDSGMPKDRFSAEMPDATLATLKIQPSEPRDSAVYFCASGLTGGDYGYTFGSGTRLTVV.

The J gene is TRBJ2-7, the V gene TRBV7-2; TRBD1 matches 11 bases. The germline CDR1 and CDR2 sequences are SGHTA and FQGNSA. V gave up 5 bases and J gave up 4 bases; unmatched junction bases: 10. The CDR3 consists of 16 residues. CDR3 sequence reads: CASSLRVGQGAYEQYF. For the CDR3, the DNA is TGTGCCAGCAGCCTAAGGGTCGGACAGGGGGCGTACGAGCAGTACTTC.

The chain employs TRBV19 and TRBJ1-2; D gene ambiguous. CDR3 length: 13 residues. CDR1 is LNHDA and CDR2 is SQIVND in the germline V gene (reference sequence). The ends were cut back, 3 bases at V and 8 bases at J, with 13 bases in the middle. The CDR3 is CASSIRQESGYTF. Here the CDR3 DNA reads TGTGCCAGTAGTATTCGGCAGGAAAGCGGCTACACCTTC.

CDR3 in amino acids: CASRQSSGANVLTF. CDR3 nucleotide sequence: TGTGCCAGCAGACAGAGCTCTGGGGCCAACGTCCTGACTTTC. The gene calls are TRBV6-5 and TRBJ2-6, with unresolved D. The CDR3 has 14 amino acids. Germline loops: CDR1 MNHEY, CDR2 SVGAGI. The ends were cut back, 6 bases at V and 0 bases at J, with 6 bases in the middle.

The chain is built from TRBV5-1 and TRBJ2-7; 8 bases map to TRBD2. There are 15 residues in the CDR3. CDR1 and CDR2 (germline): SGHRS, YFSETQ. Trimming removed 4 bases from V and 4 bases from J; junction bases left unmatched: 10. The CDR3 nucleotides read TGCGCCAGCAGCGGGCAGGGGACTAGAATTTACGAGCAGTACTTC. This encodes CASSGQGTRIYEQYF.

The chain joins TRBV5-6 to TRBJ2-1; 12 bases are a match to TRBD2. CDR3 length: 15 amino acids. The trim removed 3 bases at V and 8 bases at J, leaving 6 bases unmatched. Germline CDR1 SGHDT, CDR2 YYEEEE. The CDR3 coding sequence is TGTGCCAGCAGCTCTAGCGGGAGGGCCCTCGATGAGCAGTTCTTC. It translates to CASSSSGRALDEQFF.